This T cell receptor (beta chain) comes out of a study of regulatory T cells in long-lasting Graves disease. Assembly of TCR beta libraries relied on iRepertoire HTBI primers together with Arm-PCR of CDR3 regions. TCRdb redid the calling of the multiplex PCR reads with MiXCR, one entry per CDR3 protein. The sample comprises about 420,000 distinct CDR3 sequences, around 17% of which are singletons, and roughly 23% rests with the top ten. Regarding time point: newly diagnosed GD, antithyroid drugs for less than 3 months. The TCR library was made from RNA extracted from PBMCs. This clonotype was counted many times. Its antigen is not identified. A read error may produce the germline difference seen at one junction end. Overall study findings and caveats: Peripheral blood, not thyroid tissue, was the sole material studied.

This CDR3 is built from 13 residues. Per germline, CDR1 SEHNR and CDR2 FQNEAQ (reference sequence). The same sample was also used in a study of T cells in Graves' hyperthyroidism and ophthalmopathy. From that report: In blood, most of the thyroid clonotypes expanded above 0.001 were also present.

The V gene is TRBV7-9, the J gene TRBJ2-3, with a tentative D call TRBD1 (6 bases). The specimen was peripheral blood mononuclear cells (PBMCs), collected at new diagnosis, from a patient treated with antithyroid drugs. The sequence was collected from a woman aged 18-35 years with Graves disease. In nucleotides, the CDR3 is TGTGCCAGCAGCTTCCGAGGGGGTGATACGCAATATTTT. This translates into CASSFRGGDTQYF.